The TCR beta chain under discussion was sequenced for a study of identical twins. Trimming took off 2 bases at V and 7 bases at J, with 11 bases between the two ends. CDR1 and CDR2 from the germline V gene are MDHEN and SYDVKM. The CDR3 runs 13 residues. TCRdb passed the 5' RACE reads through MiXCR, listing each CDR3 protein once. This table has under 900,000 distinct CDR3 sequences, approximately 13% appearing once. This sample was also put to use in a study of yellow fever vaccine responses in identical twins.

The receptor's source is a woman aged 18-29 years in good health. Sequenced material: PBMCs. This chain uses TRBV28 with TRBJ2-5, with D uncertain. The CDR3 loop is CASSLSVGSTQYF. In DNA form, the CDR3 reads TGTGCCAGCAGTTTAAGTGTCGGATCGACCCAGTACTTC.